A single sample gave rise to the 19 T cell receptor beta chains below, sequenced in a study of blood T cell repertoires in COVID-19. The protocol was immunoSEQ multiplex PCR, while the TCRdb copy is restricted to in-frame clones and leaves out a portion. Of roughly 15,000 clones in the sample, roughly three quarters were seen once. The sample was peripheral blood. The source of these receptors is a man between 60 and 70 years old with acute or convalescent COVID-19.

The rearrangement links TRBV29-1 to TRBJ1-3, with D perhaps TRBD1 (5 bases). Germline V gene data show CDR1 as SQVTM and CDR2 as ANQGSEA. The V gene lost 3 bases and the J gene lost 0 bases, with 9 bases spanning the gap. This CDR3 spans 14 amino acids. The CDR3 sequence: CSVDPGGSGNTIYF. CDR3 DNA sequence: TGCAGCGTTGATCCGGGGGGCTCTGGAAACACCATATATTTT. Combining the CDR3 with reference TRBV29-1 and TRBJ1-3 gives the whole variable domain SAVISQKPSRDICQRGTSLTIQCQVDSQVTMMFWYRQQPGQSLTLIATANQGSEATYESGFVIDKFPISRPNLTFSTLTVSNMSPEDSSIYLCSVDPGGSGNTIYFGEGSWLTVV.

The genes are TRBV5-8 and TRBJ1-5; D is unclear. From germline, CDR1 is SGHTS and CDR2 YDEGEE. The V gene lost 0 bases and the J gene lost 3 bases, with 10 bases spanning the gap. The CDR3 has 15 residues. The CDR3 sequence is CASSLAETANQPQHF. CDR3 sequence (DNA): TGTGCCAGCAGCTTGGCGGAAACAGCCAATCAGCCCCAGCATTTT.

The gene calls are TRBV15 and TRBJ2-6; D unresolved. Per germline, CDR1 LNHNV and CDR2 YYDKDF (reference sequence). Trimming took 1 base from V and 9 from J, leaving 10 bases between them. This CDR3 spans 14 amino acids. In DNA, the CDR3 is TGTGCCACCAGCAGAGGGGCACCAGACAACGTCCTGACTTTC. It encodes CATSRGAPDNVLTF. Supplemented by reference TRBV15 and TRBJ2-6, the full variable domain reads DAMVIQNPRYQVTQFGKPVTLSCSQTLNHNVMYWYQQKSSQAPKLLFHYYDKDFNNEADTPDNFQSRRPNTSFCFLDIRSPGLGDTAMYLCATSRGAPDNVLTFGAGSRLTVL.

The V call is TRBV4-3, the J call TRBJ1-2, with 10 nucleotides matching TRBD1. V lost 0 bases, J lost 3 bases, and 1 base stayed unmatched. In germline, CDR1 is LGHNA, CDR2 YSLEER. This CDR3 comprises 15 residues. CDR3 sequence: CASSQEDRGYYGYTF. In nucleotides, the CDR3 is TGCGCCAGCAGCCAAGAGGACAGGGGGTACTATGGCTACACCTTC.

The chain recombines TRBV6-5 with TRBJ2-7; 10 nucleotides agree with TRBD2. This CDR3 spans 15 amino acids. V shed 6 bases and J 2 bases; nucleotides not matched to a gene: 7. Germline V gene sequence: CDR1 MNHEY, CDR2 SVGAGI. CDR3 residues: CASSAPSGGAYEQYF. The CDR3 DNA reads as TGTGCCAGCAGCGCCCCCAGCGGGGGGGCCTACGAGCAGTACTTC.

The chain recombines TRBV9 with TRBJ2-3; D gene uncertain. This CDR3 comprises 16 residues. Germline V gene sequence: CDR1 SGDLS, CDR2 YYNGEE. Trimming shortened V by 4 bases and J by 0 bases, and 15 bases separated the two germline ends. The CDR3 reads CASSPARSSSTDTQYF. The CDR3 DNA sequence: TGTGCCAGCAGCCCTGCTCGGAGCTCTAGCACAGATACGCAGTATTTT.

The rearrangement joins TRBV4-1 to TRBJ2-2, with 7 bases aligning to TRBD1. Germline V gene data show CDR1 as MGHRA and CDR2 as YSYEKL. The CDR3 loop spans 16 amino acids. With 4 bases clipped from V and 0 bases from J, the junction kept 5 bases outside the gene matches. The CDR3 spells CASSPLGGTNTGELFF. CDR3 sequence (DNA): TGCGCCAGCAGCCCGTTAGGGGGCACGAACACCGGGGAGCTGTTTTTT.

This chain joins TRBV6-5 and TRBJ2-2, with D tentatively TRBD1 (5 bases). Germline V CDR1 and CDR2: MNHEY, SVGAGI. The CDR3 loop spans 13 amino acids. The V and J ends lost 7 bases and 1 base respectively, with 7 bases between them. CDR3 nucleotides: TGTGCCAGCAAACAGGAGAACACCGGGGAGCTGTTTTTT. It yields the protein CASKQENTGELFF.

The chain recombines TRBV7-2 with TRBJ1-5, with D possibly TRBD1 on 6 matching bases. CDR1 and CDR2 (germline): SGHTA, FQGNSA. Between the trimmed V and J ends, which lost 5 bases and 6 bases, there was a span of 14 bases. This CDR3 has 14 amino acids. The CDR3 is CASSQGGAAQPQHF. The CDR3 region has the DNA TGTGCCAGCAGCCAAGGGGGGGCCGCTCAGCCCCAGCATTTT. Supplemented by reference TRBV7-2 and TRBJ1-5, the full variable domain reads GAGVSQSPSNKVTEKGKDVELRCDPISGHTALYWYRQSLGQGLEFLIYFQGNSAPDKSGLPSDRFSAERTGGSVSTLTIQRTQQEDSAVYLCASSQGGAAQPQHFGDGTRLSIL.

The rearrangement joins TRBV2 to TRBJ1-2, with a possible D match to TRBD1 (6 bases). CDR1 and CDR2 (germline): SNHLY, FYNNEI. The CDR3 contains 16 residues. V lost 11 bases and J 0 bases, leaving 22 bases between the germline ends. This chain's CDR3 is CARQSDSLGANYGYTF. For the CDR3, the DNA is TGTGCCCGGCAATCGGACAGCTTGGGGGCTAACTATGGCTACACCTTC.

The chain uses TRBV7-9 and TRBJ2-1; D not resolved. V was cut by 11 bases and J by 2 bases, with 13 bases left in between. Germline V CDR1 and CDR2: SEHNR, FQNEAQ (reference sequence). This CDR3 spans 13 amino acids. CDR3 sequence (DNA): TGTGCCTCTACTCCCGTTACCTACAATGAGCAGTTCTTC. The encoded protein is CASTPVTYNEQFF.

The chain has TRBV5-1 and TRBJ2-3; no firm D call. This CDR3 contains 14 residues. Germline lookup yields CDR1 SGHRS and CDR2 YFSETQ. Trimming left V 0 bases short and J 4 bases short, with 9 bases between. CDR3 DNA: TGCGCCAGCAGCTTGGGAGTAGCAGCAGATACGCAGTATTTT. This encodes CASSLGVAADTQYF. The variable domain in full, with the rest retrieved from reference TRBV5-1 and TRBJ2-3, is KAGVTQTPRYLIKTRGQQVTLSCSPISGHRSVSWYQQTPGQGLQFLFEYFSETQRNKGNFPGRFSGRQFSNSRSEMNVSTLELGDSALYLCASSLGVAADTQYFGPGTRLTVL.

The rearrangement joins TRBV5-8 to TRBJ1-5; 11 nucleotides match TRBD1. This CDR3 spans 15 amino acids. Per the germline V gene, CDR1 is SGHTS and CDR2 is YDEGEE. Germline trimming cut 6 bases from V and 1 base from J; bases unmatched to any gene: 3. In nucleotides, the CDR3 is TGTGCCAGCAACGGGGACAGGGGGAGCAATCAGCCCCAGCATTTT. Amino acids: CASNGDRGSNQPQHF.

The table lists this clone with a count of one. The chain links TRBV5-1 to TRBJ1-6; 9 bases map to TRBD1. The germline CDR1 and CDR2 sequences are SGHRS and YFSETQ. Trimming took 7 bases from V and 7 from J; bases not matched to a gene: 6. The length of the CDR3 is 14 residues. CDR3: CASPTDRGNSPLHF. CDR3 coding DNA: TGCGCCAGCCCAACCGACAGGGGGAATTCACCCCTCCACTTT.

This sequence joins TRBV7-9 and TRBJ2-3; TRBD2 aligns across 12 bases. The CDR3 has 17 amino acids. V was clipped by 5 bases and J by 0 bases; unmatched bases: 6. Germline lookup yields CDR1 SEHNR and CDR2 FQNEAQ (reference sequence). In nucleotides, the CDR3 is TGTGCCAGCAGCCGTGCCGGGACTAGCGGGAGCACAGATACGCAGTATTTT. This encodes CASSRAGTSGSTDTQYF.

V is TRBV11-2 and J is TRBJ2-7, with 7 bases lining up with TRBD2. Unmatched junction bases numbered 4, after V lost 2 bases and J lost 0 bases. The CDR3 loop spans 15 amino acids. CDR1 and CDR2 (germline): SGHAT, FQNNGV. The CDR3 reads CASSLTGGNSYEQYF. The CDR3, as DNA: TGTGCCAGCAGCTTAACCGGGGGGAACTCCTACGAGCAGTACTTC.

V gene TRBV10-3 combines with J gene TRBJ2-3; the match to TRBD2 covers 8 bases. The junction had 9 bases not matched to a gene; V was cut back by 6 bases and J by 4 bases. Germline V gene sequence: CDR1 ENHRY, CDR2 SYGVKD. The CDR3 is made up of 15 amino acids. CDR3 region: CAISSGLGVSDTQYF. The CDR3 bases are TGTGCCATCAGCTCGGGACTAGGCGTCTCAGATACGCAGTATTTT.

The CDR3 protein is CAWGRGGGRNTYEQYF. DNA for the CDR3: TGTGCCTGGGGTCGAGGAGGCGGGAGGAACACCTACGAGCAGTACTTC. This rearrangement joins TRBV30 to TRBJ2-7; 8 bases fit TRBD2. This CDR3 has 16 amino acids. Germline CDR1 reads GTSNPN; CDR2 reads SVGIG (reference sequence). V trimming: 5 bases; J trimming: 2 bases; junction bases outside the gene matches: 14.

This clone was detected only once. The chain carries TRBV7-9 and TRBJ1-5; 8 positions match TRBD1. J gave up 7 bases and V 1 base, and 3 bases lay outside the gene matches. The CDR3 runs to 14 residues. CDR1 and CDR2 from the germline V gene are SEHNR and FQNEAQ (reference sequence). CDR3 coding DNA: TGTGCCAGCAGCTTAGGGACAGGGTTACAGCCCCAGCATTTT. It specifies CASSLGTGLQPQHF.